The rows below give T cell receptor beta chains drawn from one sample of a study of cytomegalovirus exposure and HLA in healthy donors. The protocol was immunoSEQ multiplex PCR, while the TCRdb copy is restricted to in-frame clones and leaves out a portion. The sample holds some 170,000 clones, approximately 80% seen once. The sample comprised PBMCs. These receptors were collected from a man aged 25-40 years in good health and CMV-seronegative. Both conserved end residues are part of each CDR3. A D gene is named only where the DNA matches it firmly. Clone size is shown for a subset of rows, as once, few, many or a class of expanded clone.

TRBV6-6,TRBJ1-1,once,-,TGTGCCAGTTGGAGGGAGGACACTGAAGCTTTCTTT,CASWREDTEAFF
TRBV23-1,TRBJ2-4,-,TRBD2,TGCGCCAGCAGACAACCCCACCGGGAGGGGGGCGGGAAAAACATTCAGTACTTC,CASRQPHREGGGKNIQYF
TRBV27,TRBJ1-6,-,TRBD1,TGTGCCAGCAGTTTAGGGGGGACAGGGGGCTGGTCACCCCTCCACTTT,CASSLGGTGGWSPLHF
TRBV27,TRBJ1-2,once,-,TGTGCCAGCAGTTCCATCCGACAGAACTATGGCTACACCTTC,CASSSIRQNYGYTF
TRBV28,TRBJ2-7,-,TRBD2,TGTGCCAGCAAAGCGGGGGCTCCCTACGAGCAGTACTTC,CASKAGAPYEQYF
TRBV15,TRBJ2-3,-,TRBD2,TGTGCCACTGGCGGGGGGGCCAAAACAGATACGCAGTATTTT,CATGGGAKTDTQYF
TRBV19,TRBJ1-1,-,-,TGTGCCAGTAGTCCCCGACAGGCTATCTACACTGAAGCTTTCTTT,CASSPRQAIYTEAFF
TRBV7-8,TRBJ2-1,few,-,TGTGCCAGCAGCTTATACCGGGAGCTCAATGAGCAGTTCTTC,CASSLYRELNEQFF
TRBV10-3,TRBJ2-6,-,TRBD1,TGTGCCATCAGAAGGACAGGGTCTGGGGCCAACGTCCTGACTTTC,CAIRRTGSGANVLTF
TRBV23-1,TRBJ2-7,-,TRBD1,TGCGCCAGCAGACGCTCCCCCATGTACAGGGGGAGCAACCTTTCCCCTTACGAGCAGTACTTC,CASRRSPMYRGSNLSPYEQYF
TRBV2,TRBJ2-1,-,-,TGTGCCACCTTACTGCTTAGCTCCTACAATGAGCAGTTCTTC,CATLLLSSYNEQFF
TRBV28,TRBJ1-4,once,-,TGTGCCAGCAGTCCATGGAATGGAGGTGAAAAACTGTTTTTT,CASSPWNGGEKLFF
TRBV28,TRBJ2-3,few,-,TGTGCCAGCAGTTCCCCCCTGGCATTGCGTGAGGCAGATACGCAGTATTTT,CASSSPLALREADTQYF
TRBV25-1,TRBJ2-7,-,-,TGTGCCAGCAGTGAATATACCTACGAGCAGTACTTC,CASSEYTYEQYF
TRBV19,TRBJ1-3,-,-,TGTGCCAGTAGTCCCGGGACTCCCTCTGGAAACACCATATATTTT,CASSPGTPSGNTIYF
TRBV7-8,TRBJ2-3,once,-,TGTGCCAGCAGCGCGGAGAATACGCAGTATTTT,CASSAENTQYF
TRBV2,TRBJ2-7,-,-,TGTGCCAGCAGTGACCAGGCGCTCTACGAGCAGTACTTC,CASSDQALYEQYF
TRBV4-1,TRBJ2-1,once,TRBD2,TGCGCCAGCAGCCAAGAGCCGACTAGCGGGACCCTCTCCTCCTACAATGAGCAGTTCTTC,CASSQEPTSGTLSSYNEQFF
TRBV4-1,TRBJ2-3,-,-,TGCGCCAGCAGCCAAGGGGGTGGGGCTGCCACAGATACGCAGTATTTT,CASSQGGGAATDTQYF
TRBV25-1,TRBJ2-7,-,-,TGTGCCAGCAGTGAACGGGCAGGGGGACTCTCCTACGAGCAGTACTTC,CASSERAGGLSYEQYF
TRBV6-5,TRBJ1-2,-,TRBD1,TGTGCCAGCAGTAGATCATTACAGGGGAACTATGGCTACACCTTC,CASSRSLQGNYGYTF
TRBV2,TRBJ2-1,once,-,TGTGCCAGCAGGGTCCGGGAGAGCTCCTACAATGAGCAGTTCTTC,CASRVRESSYNEQFF
TRBV11-2,TRBJ1-4,-,-,TGTGCCAGCAGCTTAGGACTAAAAGAAAAACTGTTTTTT,CASSLGLKEKLFF
TRBV2,TRBJ2-5,-,TRBD2,TGTGCCAGCAGTGAAGCCATTCTGACTAGCGGGAGAGAGACCCAGTACTTC,CASSEAILTSGRETQYF
TRBV19,TRBJ1-1,-,-,TGTGCCAGTAATAAGGGGCCCAACACTGAAGCTTTCTTT,CASNKGPNTEAFF
TRBV6-6,TRBJ2-5,-,-,TGTGCCGCCAACAGGGACGTCCAAGAGACCCAGTACTTC,CAANRDVQETQYF
TRBV28,TRBJ1-1,-,-,TGTGCCAGCAGCCTACCGAGGGAATTGAACACTGAAGCTTTCTTT,CASSLPRELNTEAFF
TRBV5-1,TRBJ2-3,-,-,TGCGCCAGCAGGGGAGTTGGGGATACGCAGTATTTT,CASRGVGDTQYF
TRBV9,TRBJ1-5,-,TRBD1,TGTGCCAGCAGCCCAGACGGACAGGGGGGACAGCCCCAGCATTTT,CASSPDGQGGQPQHF
TRBV5-6,TRBJ1-1,-,-,TGTGCCAGCAGCTTGGGGGACTTGAACACTGAAGCTTTCTTT,CASSLGDLNTEAFF
TRBV4-1,TRBJ1-2,-,TRBD1,TGCGCCAGCAGCCAAGGCGCAGACAGGGGGAACTATGGCTACACCTTC,CASSQGADRGNYGYTF
TRBV7-9,TRBJ2-7,-,-,TGTGCCAGCAGCTTTTCTGGGGCCCGAATAGACTACGAGCAGTACTTC,CASSFSGARIDYEQYF
TRBV7-8,TRBJ2-1,-,-,TGTGCCAGCAGCCCCCACCGGACATCTAGCTCCTACAATGAGCAGTTCTTC,CASSPHRTSSSYNEQFF
TRBV29-1,TRBJ1-1,-,-,TGCAGCGTTGGGTTCGGTACTGAAGCTTTCTTT,CSVGFGTEAFF
TRBV28,TRBJ2-6,-,-,TGTGCCAGCAAGGCAGGGCGCTGGGCCAACGTCCTGACTTTC,CASKAGRWANVLTF
TRBV19,TRBJ2-5,-,-,TGTGCCAGTAGTTCAAGGACAGAACAAGAGACCCAGTACTTC,CASSSRTEQETQYF
TRBV29-1,TRBJ1-2,few,-,TGCAGCATCCGGGAGGAAAATGCAGGCTACACCTTC,CSIREENAGYTF
TRBV5-4,TRBJ2-7,-,TRBD1,TGTGCCAGCAGCTTGAGCTCGCGGACAGGGGCCTACGAGCAGTACTTC,CASSLSSRTGAYEQYF
TRBV10-3,TRBJ2-1,few,-,TGTGCCATCAGGGGTCTAGAGGATGAGCAGTTCTTC,CAIRGLEDEQFF
TRBV27,TRBJ2-3,once,-,TGTGCCAGCAGTTTCCTAGTCGTGGGGCAAGGCACAGATACGCAGTATTTT,CASSFLVVGQGTDTQYF
TRBV9,TRBJ1-5,-,-,TGTGCCAGCAGCGTAGGAGGTGGAGGCAATCAGCCCCAGCATTTT,CASSVGGGGNQPQHF
TRBV6-4,TRBJ2-3,-,-,TGTGCCAGCAGTCTCGGTGGAGGGACAGATACGCAGTATTTT,CASSLGGGTDTQYF
TRBV27,TRBJ1-2,-,-,TGTGCCAGCAGCCCCCTGGGCGGGGCAGGTGGCTACACCTTC,CASSPLGGAGGYTF
TRBV15,TRBJ2-1,-,TRBD2,TGTGCCACCAGCAGGCCTTTGGCCAGACGGGGGGATTACAATGAGCAGTTCTTC,CATSRPLARRGDYNEQFF